This TCR beta chain was profiled in a study of Ad26.COV2.S vaccination and SARS-CoV-2 variants. Study-level information: Enrolled in COV1001, the donor was in the Ad26.COV2.S trial arm, which received the vaccine. The study gave Ad26.COV2.S intramuscularly, once or twice 56 days apart.

Treatment specified: 15 to 20 received Ad26.COV2.S at low or high dose, single or two shots; 5 received placebo; per-sample allocation not given. Samples analyzed were those drawn on day 63 after the first vaccine or placebo injection. The table came from immunoSEQ multiplex PCR; TCRdb's copy has only in-frame clones and leaves some out. The sample contains approximately 420,000 clones, approximately 90% of which appear only once. This clonotype was sampled from a person aged 18-60 years who received the Ad26.COV2.S COVID-19 vaccine or a placebo. The material was peripheral blood, obtained in a trial of Ad26.COV2.S vaccine versus placebo.

The CDR3 loop is CASSSGHQSSEQFF. The CDR3 nucleotides read TGTGCCAGCAGCTCGGGACACCAATCAAGTGAGCAGTTCTTC. The chain recombines TRBV11-2 with TRBJ2-1; tentatively, D is TRBD1 (6 bases). CDR1 and CDR2 (germline): SGHAT, FQNNGV. V was clipped by 4 bases and J by 9 bases, with 16 bases between them. The CDR3 loop spans 14 amino acids.